A single sample gave rise to the 3 T cell receptor beta chains below, sequenced in a study of CXCR3-negative and CXCR3-positive naive CD8 T cells. 5' RACE that incorporated UMI labels was used to prepare the TRB cDNA libraries. TCRdb reprocessed the 5' RACE reads and keeps a single row for each CDR3 protein, giving no DNA. The table for this sample gives approximately 56,000 distinct CDR3 sequences. Sequencing was done on a sample of memory CD8+ T cells from blood. These receptors originate from a human donor in good health. Some clones in this sample may be carry-over from other donors' samples.

V is TRBV28 and J is TRBJ2-2; the D call from TCRdb, TRBD1, cannot be confirmed without DNA. CDR3 size: 15 residues. Per germline, CDR1 MDHEN and CDR2 SYDVKM. CDR3 region: CASTRGTENTGELFF.

The V and J genes are TRBV11-3 and TRBJ1-2. CDR1 is SGHNT and CDR2 is YENEEA in the germline V gene. The length of the CDR3 is 13 residues. CDR3 region: CASRLRQAGGYTF. The full variable domain, completed using reference TRBV11-3 and TRBJ1-2, is EAGVVQSPRYKIIEKKQPVAFWCNPISGHNTLYWYLQNLGQGPELLIRYENEEAVDDSQLPKDRFSAERLKGVDSTLKIQPAELGDSAVYLCASRLRQAGGYTFGSGTRLTVV.

The chain joins TRBV29-1 to TRBJ2-1; TCRdb proposes TRBD2, but this gene call is untestable without DNA. CDR1 and CDR2 from the germline V gene are SQVTM and ANQGSEA. The CDR3 runs 14 residues. The chain's CDR3 is CSVDKVLSYNEQFF.